Following are 4 T cell receptor beta chains from one sample sequenced in a study of blood T cell repertoires in COVID-19. Generated by immunoSEQ multiplex PCR, the TCRdb table keeps only in-frame clones and is missing some. This sample has some 300,000 clones, with approximately 90% found just once. Sequenced: peripheral blood. The receptors stem from a man younger than 30 with active or convalescent COVID-19.

This chain joins TRBV10-2 and TRBJ2-3; 9 positions match TRBD2. This CDR3 contains 15 residues. The germline CDR1 and CDR2 sequences are WSHSY and SAAADI. The J segment lost 4 bases and the V segment lost 8 bases, leaving 10 bases of the junction unmatched. CDR3 in amino acids: CASYGIAGDSDTQYF. For the CDR3, the DNA is TGCGCCAGCTACGGAATAGCGGGAGACTCAGATACGCAGTATTTT.

This clone was counted between two and nine times. The chain has TRBV6-5 and TRBJ1-2, with 11 positions matching TRBD1. V was pared by 6 bases and J by 7 bases, with 4 bases of the junction left unmatched. The CDR3 loop spans 13 amino acids. Germline CDR1 is MNHEY and CDR2 is SVGAGI. The CDR3, as DNA: TGTGCCAGCAGGGACAGGGGGCCAGGTGGCTACACCTTC. As protein: CASRDRGPGGYTF.

The genes are TRBV6-5 and TRBJ1-1; D is unclear. The CDR3 is made up of 13 amino acids. V lost 7 bases and J 4 bases, leaving 13 bases between the germline ends. Germline CDR1 is MNHEY and CDR2 is SVGAGI. DNA of the CDR3: TGTGCCAGCACCCAAACGCGGGGCACTGAAGCTTTCTTT. Amino acid sequence: CASTQTRGTEAFF.

In its sample, this clone was seen once. V gene TRBV18 combines with J gene TRBJ2-1; 8 bases fit TRBD1. After removal of 2 bases from V and 9 bases from J, the junction contained 12 bases not matched to a gene. The CDR3 is 16 amino acids. Germline CDR1 is KGHSH and CDR2 is LQKENI. CDR3 residues: CASSPSLQGARFEQFF. DNA of the CDR3: TGTGCCAGCTCACCATCTCTTCAGGGGGCGCGTTTTGAGCAGTTCTTC.